Shown below are 4 T cell receptor beta chains from a single sample sequenced in a study of T cell responses to AZD1222 COVID-19 vaccine (TCRdb year 2021). The sample's time point label, in plain terms: baseline before first vaccination. Libraries were made using the immunoSEQ multiplex PCR assay. Here the immuneACCESS table is served through TCRdb, limited to in-frame sequences with V and J called. Missing clones are a known gap in these copies; in checked studies unresolved V genes cover under half, and the rest lacks a known reason. For this sample the table gives 120,000 or so clones, of which about 90% were detected only once. Roughly 5.7% of the sample goes to the ten largest clones. The sequences come from peripheral blood, collected on day 0 of AZD1222 vaccination. Receptor source: an adult in good health.

The V call is TRBV27, the J call TRBJ2-2; TRBD1 agrees at 9 bases. J gave up 4 bases and V 6 bases, and 6 bases lay outside the gene matches. The CDR3 spans 15 residues. Germline V CDR1 and CDR2: MNHEY, SMNVEV (reference sequence). CDR3 residues: CASRGTGLVTGELFF. CDR3 bases: TGTGCCAGCAGAGGGACAGGGTTGGTCACCGGGGAGCTGTTTTTT.

The rearrangement links TRBV19 to TRBJ2-5, with D perhaps TRBD2 (6 bases). Germline CDR1 is LNHDA and CDR2 is SQIVND (reference sequence). This CDR3 spans 16 amino acids. Trimming shortened V by 3 bases and J by 5 bases, and 19 bases separated the two germline ends. CDR3 sequence reads: CASSMVPTSPRETQYF. CDR3 bases: TGTGCCAGTAGTATGGTCCCGACTAGTCCCCGGGAGACCCAGTACTTC.

The rearrangement uses TRBV11-2 and TRBJ1-3, with D uncertain. The CDR3 is 19 amino acids. The V gene's germline CDR1 is SGHAT and CDR2 FQNNGV. Trimming stripped 4 bases from V and 0 bases from J, with 22 bases between. The CDR3: CASSSSPVSRLFSGNTIYF. The CDR3 DNA sequence: TGTGCCAGCAGCTCCTCCCCAGTGTCTCGGCTCTTCTCTGGAAACACCATATATTTT.

The gene calls are TRBV5-1 and TRBJ1-3, with D uncertain. Trimming took 4 bases from V and 0 from J, leaving 11 bases between them. Germline V gene sequence: CDR1 SGHRS, CDR2 YFSETQ. The CDR3 spans 15 residues. CDR3 nucleotides: TGCGCCAGCAGCCCGGACGGACTCTCTGGAAACACCATATATTTT. Protein: CASSPDGLSGNTIYF.